The rows below give T cell receptor beta chains drawn from one sample of a study of blood T cell repertoires in COVID-19. Sequencing used immunoSEQ multiplex PCR; TCRdb keeps in-frame clones, though not all of them. This table has about 220,000 clones, around four fifths appearing once. The source material was peripheral blood. Receptors were obtained from a woman in her 70s with COVID-19, enrolled during active disease. Both conserved end residues are part of each CDR3. Fields, in order: CDR3 DNA, CDR3 protein, D gene, J gene, V gene, clone size. The D gene is left open where the match is weak. Clone size is shown for a subset of rows, as once, few, many or a class of expanded clone.

TGTGCCAGCAGCTCCCGGGACAGGGGCGAGAGCACTGAAGCTTTCTTT CASSSRDRGESTEAFF TRBD1 TRBJ1-1 TRBV7-9 -
TGTGCCAGCGGAGTAGGGACAGACACCTTC CASGVGTDTF TRBD1 TRBJ1-2 TRBV5-6 -
TGCGCCAGCAGCCTCCTAGCGGGGGTCTACAATGAGCAGTTCTTC CASSLLAGVYNEQFF TRBD2 TRBJ2-1 TRBV4-3 -
TGTGCCAGCAGACTCGGTCGTTCCTCTGGAAACACCATATATTTT CASRLGRSSGNTIYF - TRBJ1-3 TRBV6-5 -
TGCGCCAGCAGCGTGGGGACAGGACAGCCCGGGGAGCTGTTTTTT CASSVGTGQPGELFF TRBD1 TRBJ2-2 TRBV5-1 -
TGTGCCACCAGTGACCCAGGGACAGCCGGAAACACCATATATTTT CATSDPGTAGNTIYF TRBD1 TRBJ1-3 TRBV24-1 -
TGTGCCAGCAGCCCAGTGGGGGCCCAACGAAATGGCTACACCTTC CASSPVGAQRNGYTF - TRBJ1-2 TRBV7-2 -
TGTGCCAGCAGCTTAGAAGGGGGGACAGGCACAGATACGCAGTATTTT CASSLEGGTGTDTQYF - TRBJ2-3 TRBV7-2 -
TGTGCCAGCAGCTTAGCGGTCGGGGGAGTAAACACTGAAGCTTTCTTT CASSLAVGGVNTEAFF - TRBJ1-1 TRBV7-8 -
TGTGCCAGCAGTGTAGGCGGGAGTAGGTACGAGCAGTACTTC CASSVGGSRYEQYF TRBD2 TRBJ2-7 TRBV27 once
TGTGCCAGCTCACCAGGGACAGGGTCGAACACTGAAGCTTTCTTT CASSPGTGSNTEAFF TRBD1 TRBJ1-1 TRBV18 once
TGTGCCAGCAGTGAAAGGAGGCGGGGACAGGGTCCTAACGAGCAGTACTTC CASSERRRGQGPNEQYF TRBD1 TRBJ2-7 TRBV6-1 -
TGTGCCAGTAGTAAAATAGCGGGAGTTTTAGGAGATACGCAGTATTTT CASSKIAGVLGDTQYF TRBD2 TRBJ2-3 TRBV19 -
TGTGCCAGTAGGGCCACAGCTAACTATGGCTACACCTTC CASRATANYGYTF - TRBJ1-2 TRBV19 -
TGTGCCAGCAGTTACGCCCCTGGCACCCCAGATACGCAGTATTTT CASSYAPGTPDTQYF - TRBJ2-3 TRBV6-2/TRBV6-3 -
TGTGCCAGCTCACCAAACTACAGCAATCAGCCCCAGCATTTT CASSPNYSNQPQHF - TRBJ1-5 TRBV18 -
TGTGCCAGCAGCAAGGGTGGGCGGCGGGAGGGCTACAATGAGCAGTTCTTC CASSKGGRREGYNEQFF TRBD2 TRBJ2-1 TRBV11-2 -
TGTGCCACCAGTGATTCCAGACAGGGTAGCAATCAGCCCCAGCATTTT CATSDSRQGSNQPQHF TRBD1 TRBJ1-5 TRBV24-1 -